Listed below are T cell receptor beta chains from one sample, sequenced in a study of response to subunit inactivated influenza vaccine. TCRdb independently ran MiXCR on the RT-PCR reads; one entry per CDR3 protein. The sample has about 540,000 distinct CDR3 sequences, approximately 20% seen once. These data were also filed under a second study, of T cells expressing NK-cell markers.

This sample comprised CD4+ T cells sorted from PBMCs, obtained 12 days after vaccination. Receptors originate from a man in his forties or fifties who received an inactivated influenza vaccine. Both conserved end residues are part of each CDR3. The D gene is left open where the match is weak. Size is stated for part of the rows, as once, few or many counts, or as a class when the clone is expanded.

clone_size | j_call | d_call | v_call | cdr3_aa | cdr3_nt
. | TRBJ1-4 | . | TRBV6-5 | CASSSPGARANEKLFF | TGTGCCAGCAGTTCTCCGGGGGCGCGAGCTAATGAAAAACTGTTTTTT
. | TRBJ2-5 | TRBD2 | TRBV15 | CATSARLAPQETQYF | TGTGCCACCAGCGCTCGACTAGCGCCACAAGAGACCCAGTACTTC
. | TRBJ2-7 | . | TRBV20-1 | CSARGGSRYEQYF | TGCAGTGCTAGAGGTGGGAGTAGGTACGAGCAGTACTTC
. | TRBJ1-6 | . | TRBV12-3/TRBV12-4 | CASSAQGGNSPLHF | TGTGCCAGCAGCGCGCAGGGTGGTAATTCACCCCTCCACTTT
. | TRBJ1-5 | TRBD1 | TRBV10-3 | CAISVGQGQGQPQHF | TGTGCCATCAGTGTCGGACAGGGGCAAGGTCAGCCCCAGCATTTT
many | TRBJ2-7 | . | TRBV4-3 | CASSQEWGTRSYEQYF | TGCGCCAGCAGCCAAGAGTGGGGGACACGCTCCTACGAGCAGTACTTC
once | TRBJ2-1 | . | TRBV20-1 | CSARVASYSYNEQFF | TGCAGTGCTAGAGTGGCTAGCTACTCCTACAATGAGCAGTTCTTC
. | TRBJ2-4 | . | TRBV19 | CASSIQREGYRNIQYF | TGTGCCAGTAGTATACAACGAGAGGGGTATCGGAACATTCAGTACTTC
. | TRBJ2-4 | . | TRBV19 | CASSIYRSSGIQYF | TGTGCCAGTAGTATATATAGGTCCTCGGGCATTCAGTACTTC
few | TRBJ2-2 | . | TRBV5-1 | CASSLEAGSGELFF | TGCGCCAGCAGCTTGGAAGCAGGGTCCGGGGAGCTGTTTTTT
few | TRBJ1-5 | . | TRBV27 | CASSLREGVGGNQPQHF | TGTGCCAGCAGTTTAAGAGAGGGGGTCGGCGGCAATCAGCCCCAGCATTTT
. | TRBJ2-1 | TRBD2 | TRBV20-1 | CSARALGLAGDNEQFF | TGCAGTGCTAGAGCCCTTGGACTAGCGGGAGACAATGAGCAGTTCTTC
few | TRBJ2-3 | TRBD2 | TRBV6-2/TRBV6-3 | CASSYPPTSGIGRDTQYF | TGTGCCAGCAGTTACCCTCCGACTAGCGGGATAGGTCGGGATACGCAGTATTTT
few | TRBJ2-3 | . | TRBV7-3 | CASSPYYTDTQYF | TGTGCCAGCAGCCCCTATTACACAGATACGCAGTATTTT
few | TRBJ2-1 | TRBD1 | TRBV6-5 | CASSLRDRAYNEQFF | TGTGCCAGCAGCTTACGGGACAGAGCCTACAATGAGCAGTTCTTC
. | TRBJ1-6 | TRBD1 | TRBV27 | CASRTTGVGNSPLHF | TGTGCCAGCAGAACCACAGGGGTGGGTAATTCACCCCTCCACTTT
many | TRBJ1-2 | . | TRBV7-2 | CASSLSHTTNNYGYTF | TGTGCCAGCAGCTTATCACACACCACGAATAACTATGGCTACACCTTC